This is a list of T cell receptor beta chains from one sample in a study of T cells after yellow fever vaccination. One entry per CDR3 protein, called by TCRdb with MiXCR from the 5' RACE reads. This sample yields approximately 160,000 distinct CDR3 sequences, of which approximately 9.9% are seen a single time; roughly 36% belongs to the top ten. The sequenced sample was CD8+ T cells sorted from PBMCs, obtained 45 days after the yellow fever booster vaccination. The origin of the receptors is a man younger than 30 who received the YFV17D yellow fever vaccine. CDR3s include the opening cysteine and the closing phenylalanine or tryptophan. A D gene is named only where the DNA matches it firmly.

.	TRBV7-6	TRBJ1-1	CASSLSTGFTEAFF
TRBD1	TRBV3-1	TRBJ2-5	CASSLGQPGETQYF
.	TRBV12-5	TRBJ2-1	CASAPGYNEQFF
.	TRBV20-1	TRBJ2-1	CSAPPLPAGGYNEQFF
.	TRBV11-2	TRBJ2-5	CASSLWLRDQETQYF
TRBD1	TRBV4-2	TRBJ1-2	CASSEEQGANYGYTF
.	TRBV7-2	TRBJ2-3	CASSFGFGWDTQYF
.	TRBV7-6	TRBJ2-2	CAGRSANTGELFF
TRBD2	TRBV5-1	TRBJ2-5	CASSYRAGGQETQYF
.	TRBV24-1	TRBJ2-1	CATSDLWGNEQFF
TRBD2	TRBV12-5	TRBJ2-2	CASGFSAGGRTGELFF
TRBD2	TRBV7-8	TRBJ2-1	CASSPSGGAGFEQFF
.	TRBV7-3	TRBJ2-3	CASSLNSFTDTQYF
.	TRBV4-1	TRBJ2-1	CASSQAFRTNEQFF
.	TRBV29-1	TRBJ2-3	CSVEAVWGQGSTDTQYF
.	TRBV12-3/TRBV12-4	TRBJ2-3	CASTPPVGPITDTQYF
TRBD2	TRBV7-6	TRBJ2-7	CASSPGLAGETSYEQYF
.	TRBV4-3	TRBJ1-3	CASSQYLPGPSGNTIYF
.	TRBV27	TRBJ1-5	CASKSGVSSNQPQHF
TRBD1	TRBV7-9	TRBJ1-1	CASSLEGQGAKTEAFF
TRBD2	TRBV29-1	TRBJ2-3	CSVVSGGPLDTQYF
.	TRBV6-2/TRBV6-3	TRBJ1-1	CASSYIQALSEAFF
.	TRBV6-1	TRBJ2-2	CASSGYTGELFF
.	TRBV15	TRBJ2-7	CATSRSVGVAYEQYF
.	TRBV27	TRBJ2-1	CASSNLGSLSYNEQFF
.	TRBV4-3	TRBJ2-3	CASSQDDRASTDTQYF
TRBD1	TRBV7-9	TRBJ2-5	CANSRTGFQETQYF
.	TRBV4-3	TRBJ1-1	CASSQFFRGDTEAFF
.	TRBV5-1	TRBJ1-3	CARASGNTIYF
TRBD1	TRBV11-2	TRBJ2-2	CASSLEGDRVYGELFF
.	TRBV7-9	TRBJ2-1	CASSLAETRAYNEQFF
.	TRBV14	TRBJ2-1	CASRPGHTNEQFF
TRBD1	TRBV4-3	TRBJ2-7	CASSQEGQGIYEQYF
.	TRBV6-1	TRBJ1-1	CASTEWNTEAFF
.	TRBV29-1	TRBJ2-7	CSVEPEQGLRGEQYF